This TCR beta chain was documented in a study of CD8+CD57+ T cells in acquired aplastic anemia. Across the whole study: Sorted CD4+ and CD8+ cells gave an average of 3.2 ug of DNA.

The patients chosen for sequencing had shown expansion of CD8+CD57+ cells (detected by flow cytometry). Every patient presented with severe acquired aplastic anemia. For CDR3 and TCR beta VDJ profiling, genomic DNA was the template used. TCRdb re-analysed the reads in MiXCR, keeping a single row per CDR3 protein. The sample yields around 200,000 distinct CDR3 sequences, 45% to 60% seen once. CDR3 length: 13 residues. CDR1 is DFQATT, CDR2 SNEGSKA, per germline (reference sequence). Trimming took 3 bases from V and 3 from J, leaving 12 bases between them. Sequenced: sorted CD4+, CD8+, or CD8+CD57+ T cells (not recorded which) from PBMCs. This TCR derives from a human donor with aplastic anemia. The V gene is TRBV20-1, the J gene TRBJ2-7; D perhaps matches TRBD2 (7 bases). The CDR3 is CSASRGARYEQYF. CDR3 nucleotides: TGCAGTGCTAGTCGGGGGGCGCGCTACGAGCAGTACTTC.